The 22 T cell receptor beta chains below come from one sample, sequenced in a study of tumor-infiltrating lymphocytes in primary liver carcinoma. The researchers produced TCR beta cDNA from around 0.5 ug total RNA with a constant-region primer. Generation of the TCR beta libraries relied on three nested multiplex PCR rounds using slightly modified ARM-PCR. With TRBV1-TRBV30 forward primers and a C-beta reverse primer, the first two PCR rounds were run for around 11 cycles each. Using its own MiXCR run on the multiplex PCR reads, TCRdb lists one record per CDR3 protein. The sample yields approximately 76,000 distinct CDR3 sequences, 71% seen once. Between about 17 and 34 mg of unsorted bulk tissue served as the source from which RNA and DNA were co-extracted. The sample comprised liver tumor tissue from sampling region 4. Subset described: tumor region T4, right-lateral pole. The receptors were gathered from a woman between 55 and 75 years old with primary liver carcinoma and hepatitis B virus infection.

Only a few counts were recorded for this clonotype. At one end the junction does not follow the germline gene, possibly because of a read error. This rearrangement joins TRBV11-2 to TRBJ2-7, with D tentatively TRBD1 (5 bases). Germline values: CDR1 SGHAT, CDR2 FQNNGV. CDR3 length: 14 amino acids. The CDR3: CVSSYNRNSYEQYF. The CDR3 DNA follows: TGTGTCAGCAGCTATAACAGGAACTCCTACGAGCAGTACTTC.

This clonotype has a single count. This chain connects TRBV21-1 to TRBJ2-7; TRBD2 is the table's D call, not checked against the DNA. TRBV21-1 has pseudogene status. CDR3 length equals 19 residues. CDR3 bases: TGTGACAGCAGCAACCCGGGACTAGCGGGAGATACCCCACTCTACGAGCAGTACTTC. Amino acid sequence: CDSSNPGLAGDTPLYEQYF.

As concerns this clonotype: A read error may produce the germline difference seen at one junction end. The V call is TRBV28, the J call TRBJ2-7; no reliable D call. The length of the CDR3 is 13 residues. Germline loops: CDR1 MDHEN, CDR2 SYDVKM. Here the CDR3 reads CASSNHYTCEHYF. In DNA form, the CDR3 reads TGTGCCAGCAGTAACCACTACACATGCGAGCACTACTTC.

As regards this clonotype: One end of the junction does not line up with germline, which may come from a read error. V is TRBV29-1 and J is TRBJ2-1; no reliable D call. Germline V gene sequence: CDR1 SQVTM, CDR2 ANQGSEA. The CDR3 has 14 residues. The CDR3 spells CGVDGYLTHEERFF. The CDR3 DNA sequence: TGCGGCGTTGATGGATATCTAACCCACGAAGAGCGGTTCTTC.

This clonotype occurred many times. This chain joins TRBV28 and TRBJ2-3; possible D gene TRBD1, 5 bases. The CDR3 runs to 17 residues. Germline V gene sequence: CDR1 MDHEN, CDR2 SYDVKM. V lost 6 bases to trimming and J lost 4 bases, with 23 bases between them. The CDR3 reads CASSTPVPGFNPDTQYF. Here the CDR3 DNA reads TGTGCCAGCAGCACACCCGTCCCAGGGTTTAATCCAGATACGCAGTATTTT. Filled out from reference TRBV28 and TRBJ2-3, the complete variable domain reads DVKVTQSSRYLVKRTGEKVFLECVQDMDHENMFWYRQDPGLGLRLIYFSYDVKMKEKGDIPEGYSVSREKKERFSLILESASTNQTSMYLCASSTPVPGFNPDTQYFGPGTRLTVL.

As concerns this clonotype: A much larger clone is a single base away; this may be a read error. V gene TRBV5-6 combines with J gene TRBJ2-2; D possibly corresponds to TRBD2 (6 bases). The CDR3 has 14 amino acids. Germline V CDR1 and CDR2: SGHDT, YYEEEE. CDR3 bases: TGTGCCAGCAGCCGGGACTTGTGGATCGGGGAGCTGTTATTT. Translated, it gives CASSRDLWIGELLF.

About this clonotype itself: It may be a read error: a sequence one base away is much more abundant. V is TRBV21-1 and J is TRBJ1-4; TRBD1, as called in the table, went unchecked against the DNA. TRBV21-1 is recorded as a pseudogene. CDR3 size: 19 residues. The chain's CDR3 is CASSKEEGEETGSSEKLFF. The DNA of the CDR3 is TGTGCCAGCAGCAAAGAAGAAGGAGAGGAGACAGGATCTAGTGAAAAACTGTTTTTT.

As for this clonotype: Since no conserved phenylalanine or tryptophan closes the CDR3, a read error is the likely cause. This rearrangement joins TRBV29-1 to TRBJ1-3; D is unclear. Per the germline V gene, CDR1 is SQVTM and CDR2 is ANQGSEA. V lost 7 bases, J lost 2 bases, and 9 bases lay in between. The CDR3 consists of 12 residues. The CDR3 protein is CSDRTTGNTIYS. DNA for the CDR3: TGCAGCGACCGGACGACTGGAAACACCATATATTCT.

This clonotype has just a few counts. The chain links TRBV7-2 to TRBJ1-2; D gene ambiguous. Per germline, CDR1 SGHTA and CDR2 FQGNSA. Trimming cost V 1 base and J 0 bases, with 6 bases left between them. CDR3 length: 14 amino acids. CDR3 DNA: TGTGCCAGCAGCTTAGATTCCGCTAACTATGGCTACACCTTC. It encodes CASSLDSANYGYTF.

The sample holds many counts of this clonotype. The gene calls are TRBV28 and TRBJ1-2; tentative D call: TRBD1 (6 bases). The CDR3 sequence is 16 residues long. Germline V CDR1 and CDR2: MDHEN, SYDVKM. Trimming shortened V by 5 bases and J by 6 bases, and 22 bases separated the two germline ends. The CDR3 is CASSLNNPGQINGYTF. Here the CDR3 DNA reads TGTGCCAGCAGTCTTAACAACCCGGGACAAATTAATGGCTACACCTTC.

As regards this clonotype: A read error may be the cause here, since a much bigger clone is one base away. No conserved phenylalanine or tryptophan ends this CDR3, so it is likely a read error. The chain has TRBV30 and TRBJ1-5, with 8 positions matching TRBD1. The junction had 6 bases not matched to a gene; V was cut back by 5 bases and J by 6 bases. CDR3 length: 13 amino acids. CDR1 and CDR2 (germline): GTSNPN, SVGIG (reference sequence). Here the CDR3 reads CAWDRGRGQPQHS. In DNA, the CDR3 is TGTGCCTGGGACAGGGGAAGGGGTCAGCCCCAGCATTCT.

This clonotype was recorded once. A read error may produce the germline difference seen at one junction end. This rearrangement joins TRBV7-8 to TRBJ2-1; tentative D call: TRBD2 (6 bases). This CDR3 is 16 amino acids long. Germline lookup yields CDR1 SGHVS and CDR2 FQNEAQ. The CDR3 region has the DNA TGTGCCGGCAGCTTAGTCTCACGGGGGAAGTACAATGAGCAAATCTTC. Translating gives CAGSLVSRGKYNEQIF.

Regarding this clonotype: The junction departs from germline at one end; a sequencing error may be responsible. This chain links TRBV5-1 with TRBJ2-3, with 9 nucleotides matching TRBD2. CDR3 length: 15 amino acids. Germline V lookup: CDR1 SGHRS, CDR2 YFSETQ. The CDR3 is CASASSGSPPDTQYF. The CDR3 DNA reads TGTGCCAGCGCTAGTAGCGGGAGTCCCCCAGATACGCAGTATTTT. The full variable domain, its missing parts supplied by reference TRBV5-1 and TRBJ2-3, is KAGVTQTPRYLIKTRGQQVTLSCSPISGHRSVSWYQQTPGQGLQFLFEYFSETQRNKGNFPGRFSGRQFSNSRSEMNVSTLELGDSALYLCASASSGSPPDTQYFGPGTRLTVL.

A remark on this clonotype: A junction end diverges from the germline sequence, so it may reflect a read error. The V call is TRBV10-2, the J call TRBJ1-6; no definite D call. The germline CDR1 and CDR2 sequences are WSHSY and SAAADI. The CDR3 length is 14 residues. This chain's CDR3 is CAGSKEGNNSPLHF. The DNA of the CDR3 is TGCGCCGGCAGTAAGGAAGGGAATAATTCACCCCTCCACTTT.

This clonotype was detected once. At one end, the junction sequence differs from germline, possibly due to a read error. The CDR3: CASSYLGHYNSPFHF. The DNA for the CDR3 is TGTGCCAGCAGTTATCTAGGACATTATAATTCACCCTTCCACTTT. V and J are TRBV6-1 and TRBJ1-6; possibly TRBD1 for D (5 bases). The CDR3 spans 15 residues. The germline V gene has CDR1 MNHNS and CDR2 SASEGT.

Regarding this clonotype: A read error is possible here, since a much larger clone lies one base away. This CDR3 is CGSSFPSRGNEQFF. The CDR3 DNA reads as TGCGGCAGCAGCTTCCCTAGCAGGGGCAATGAGCAGTTCTTC. The V and J genes are TRBV5-1 and TRBJ2-1, with D possibly being TRBD1 (6 bases). Looked up from germline, CDR1 is SGHRS and CDR2 is YFSETQ. The CDR3 contains 14 residues.

This clonotype was detected many times. The chain links TRBV9 to TRBJ2-3; 10 bases are shared with TRBD2. The CDR3 runs to 18 residues. Germline V gene sequence: CDR1 SGDLS, CDR2 YYNGEE. After removal of 0 bases from V and 0 bases from J, the junction contained 7 bases not matched to a gene. This chain's CDR3 is CASSVEAGGSTSTDTQYF. DNA of the CDR3: TGTGCCAGCAGCGTAGAAGCGGGAGGGTCCACTAGCACAGATACGCAGTATTTT.

CDR3 coding DNA: TGTGCCAGCAGGAAGACAGCAAGTAATGAAAAACTGTTTTTT. Translating gives CASRKTASNEKLFF. This chain connects TRBV2 to TRBJ1-4, with D tentatively TRBD1 (5 bases). Trimming took 6 bases from V and 4 from J, leaving 12 bases between them. The V gene's germline CDR1 is SNHLY and CDR2 FYNNEI. CDR3 length: 14 amino acids.

A remark on this clonotype: At one end the junction does not follow the germline gene, possibly because of a read error. This rearrangement joins TRBV6-6 to TRBJ2-1; the match to TRBD1 covers 12 bases. The CDR3 extends over 17 amino acids. Germline-derived CDR1 and CDR2 are MNHNY and SVGAGI (reference sequence). CDR3 protein: CASGGLARGTGGNEQLF. Here the CDR3 DNA reads TGTGCCAGCGGGGGACTAGCGCGAGGGACAGGGGGCAATGAGCAGCTCTTC.

At least ten counts were recorded for this clonotype. The J gene is TRBJ2-1, the V gene TRBV28; 11 bases map to TRBD2. The CDR3 totals 18 residues. Germline CDR1 MDHEN, CDR2 SYDVKM. With V trimmed by 3 bases and J by 5 bases, 12 bases remained unmatched. The CDR3 is CASSFSGRAGLSNNEQFF. CDR3 nucleotide sequence: TGTGCCAGCAGTTTTAGCGGGAGGGCCGGGCTTTCGAACAATGAGCAGTTCTTC.

On this clonotype: Because the CDR3 is missing its conserved closing phenylalanine or tryptophan, this is likely a read error. J is TRBJ1-6 and V is TRBV11-2; D gene uncertain. The germline gives CDR1 SGHAT, CDR2 FQNNGV. CDR3 size: 14 residues. V lost 3 bases and J lost 5, with 8 bases in between. CDR3 residues: CASSFGRHNSPLHY. The CDR3 DNA reads as TGTGCCAGCAGCTTTGGAAGGCATAATTCACCCCTCCACTAT.

This clonotype has just one count. A read error is likely, as this CDR3 ends without the conserved phenylalanine or tryptophan. The rearrangement links TRBV6-1 to TRBJ1-1; 8 nucleotides line up with TRBD1. Germline CDR1 MNHNS, CDR2 SASEGT. The length of the CDR3 is 13 residues. The CDR3 DNA is TGTGCCAGCAGTTACAGGGGGAACACTGACGCTTTCTTG. Translated, it gives CASSYRGNTDAFL.